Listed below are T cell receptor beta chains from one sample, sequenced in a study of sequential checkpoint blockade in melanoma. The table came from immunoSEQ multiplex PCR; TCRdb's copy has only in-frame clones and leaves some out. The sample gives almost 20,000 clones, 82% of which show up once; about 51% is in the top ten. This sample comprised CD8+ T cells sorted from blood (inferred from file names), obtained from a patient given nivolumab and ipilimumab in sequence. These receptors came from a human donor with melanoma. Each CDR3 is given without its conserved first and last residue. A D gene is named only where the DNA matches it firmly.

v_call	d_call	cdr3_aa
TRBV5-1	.	ASSLVANNEQF
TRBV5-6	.	ASSPPDLTGWSGELF
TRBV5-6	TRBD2	ASSLGSGGALLEQY
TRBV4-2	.	ASSLDGGYNSPLH
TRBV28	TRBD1	ASSLDRFYEQY
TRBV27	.	ASSDGRNTEAF
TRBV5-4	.	ASSLRGNPEQY
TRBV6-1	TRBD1	ASSESTGGAYEQY
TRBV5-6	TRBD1	ASRGTGGLEAF
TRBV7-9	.	ASSPDRTEAF
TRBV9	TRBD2	ASSETSGGSYEQY
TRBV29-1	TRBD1	SVAGGTNTGELF
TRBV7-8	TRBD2	ASSRLAANEQF
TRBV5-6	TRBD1	ASSSGTGYIYEQY
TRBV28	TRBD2	ASSPGLEGETQY
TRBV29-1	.	SVRDNEKLF
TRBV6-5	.	ASSPDRIKQY
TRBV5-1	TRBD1	ASSHTTGVATEAF
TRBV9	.	ASSVGQGINNEQF
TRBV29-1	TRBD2	SVEVPTSGGSQETQY
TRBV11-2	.	ASSQTDWRRTDTQY
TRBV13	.	ASSFRGVGNQPQH
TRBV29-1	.	SVEARADTGELF
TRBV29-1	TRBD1	SVPEQGAVEGYT
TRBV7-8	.	ASTSLSGDFPYEQY
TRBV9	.	ASSAAGASYEQY
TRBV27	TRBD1	ASSLSQGSKIYGYT
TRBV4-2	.	ASSQDFQEMANSPLH
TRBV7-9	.	ASGDGYEQY
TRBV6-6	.	ASSSGGGTDTQY
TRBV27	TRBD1	ASSLTGQGYANYGYT
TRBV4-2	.	ASSQIYGGERDYGYT